These 5 T cell receptor beta chains were sequenced from one sample in a study of CD8+ T cells in alopecia areata. The treatment was: oral pan-JAK inhibitor, 5-10 mg twice daily. Reverse transcription of extracted RNA yielded cDNA, which provided the sequencing template. Assay: immunoSEQ multiplex PCR; the TCRdb copy retains only in-frame clones and omits some. This sample has around 200,000 clones, with 53% found just once. The sample consisted of CD8+ T cells sorted from blood, taken at week 24, from a patient treated with tofacitinib. These receptors were taken from a human donor with alopecia areata.

This clone was observed a few times. The J gene is TRBJ2-3, the V gene TRBV6-5; no reliable D call. V shed 8 bases and J shed 2 bases, with 8 bases lying between them. Germline CDR1 MNHEY, CDR2 SVGAGI. The CDR3 runs 12 residues. The CDR3 reads CASGRYTDTQYF. The CDR3 DNA reads TGTGCCAGCGGCCGGTACACAGATACGCAGTATTTT.

V and J are TRBV7-2 and TRBJ1-2; D is perhaps TRBD1 (5 bases). V gave up 5 bases and J gave up 6 bases, with 7 bases separating them. The CDR3 contains 11 residues. Germline values: CDR1 SGHTA, CDR2 FQGNSA. CDR3 bases: TGTGCCAGCAGCCGGGGGGATGGCTACACCTTC. This gives the protein CASSRGDGYTF.

This clone has only a few counts. The rearrangement links TRBV5-1 to TRBJ2-3; possibly TRBD2 for D (6 bases). Trimming pared 0 bases from V and 5 bases from J, leaving 19 bases between. The CDR3 sequence is 17 residues long. In germline, CDR1 is SGHRS, CDR2 YFSETQ. CDR3 loop: CASSLAELAERGDTQYF. In DNA form, the CDR3 reads TGCGCCAGCAGCTTGGCCGAACTAGCTGAACGAGGAGATACGCAGTATTTT.

The chain carries TRBV11-2 and TRBJ1-6; weak D call: TRBD1 (6 bases). V was pared by 5 bases and J by 7 bases, with 18 bases between. This CDR3 spans 16 amino acids. CDR1 SGHAT and CDR2 FQNNGV come from the germline V gene. The CDR3 reads CASSPPTGFENSPLHF. The CDR3 region has the DNA TGTGCCAGCAGCCCCCCCACAGGGTTCGAGAATTCACCCCTCCACTTT.

This clone has a count of ten or more. The chain employs TRBV4-1 and TRBJ1-5; D possibly corresponds to TRBD1 (5 bases). V was pared by 1 base and J by 2 bases, with 15 bases between. Germline V gene sequence: CDR1 MGHRA, CDR2 YSYEKL. The CDR3 runs to 17 residues. The CDR3 sequence: CASSQVSQGRGNQPQHF. The CDR3 DNA is TGCGCCAGCAGCCAAGTGAGTCAGGGACGGGGCAATCAGCCCCAGCATTTT.